This T cell receptor (beta chain) is from a study of cytomegalovirus exposure and HLA in healthy donors. This clone was recorded once. Amplification used 60 Vbeta primers and 13 Jbeta primers. The method was immunoSEQ multiplex PCR; TCRdb's version includes in-frame clones alone and lacks a portion of them. The sample yields roughly 290,000 clones, about 90% seen once. Germline V gene lookup returns CDR1 MNHEY and CDR2 SMNVEV (reference sequence). The CDR3 covers 19 residues. V shed 5 bases and J 4 bases; nucleotides not matched to a gene: 14. Sequenced: PBMCs. The chain couples TRBV27 to TRBJ1-6, with 10 positions matching TRBD1. The origin of this receptor is a woman aged 18-29 years in good health and CMV-seronegative. The CDR3 region has the DNA TGTGCCAGCAGTCCAACCTCACTACGGACAGGGGGTTATAATTCACCCCTCCACTTT. This gives the protein CASSPTSLRTGGYNSPLHF.